The 18 T cell receptor beta chains presented below share a single source sample, sequenced in a study of cytomegalovirus exposure and HLA in healthy donors. Method: immunoSEQ multiplex PCR; TCRdb's copy keeps in-frame clones and lacks some. Among 250,000 to 350,000 clones, approximately 90% were seen once, and the ten largest hold about 1%. Sequenced input: PBMCs. Receptor source: a woman aged 25 to 45 in good health and CMV-seropositive.

The chain employs TRBV28 and TRBJ2-7; D might be TRBD1 (6 bases). Germline CDR1 MDHEN, CDR2 SYDVKM. This CDR3 region has 11 residues. Deletions cut 2 bases from V and 13 bases from J, with 12 bases between. CDR3 region: CASSLVGQNYF. CDR3 bases: TGTGCCAGCAGTTTAGTTGGACAGAACTACTTC.

The V call is TRBV29-1, the J call TRBJ2-1; D ambiguous. Germline assignment: CDR1 SQVTM and CDR2 ANQGSEA. This CDR3 region has 9 residues. V was shortened by 6 bases and J by 7 bases, with 4 bases between the two germline ends. The CDR3 region is CSVENEQFF. CDR3 in DNA: TGCAGCGTAGAGAATGAGCAGTTCTTC.

The chain is built from TRBV30 and TRBJ1-4; TRBD1 is a possible D gene (5 bases). Trimming cost V 0 bases and J 4 bases, with 12 bases left between them. CDR1 is GTSNPN, CDR2 SVGIG, per germline (reference sequence). This CDR3 contains 15 residues. CDR3 nucleotide sequence: TGTGCCTGGAGTGTATGGGGCAGGAATAATGAAAAACTGTTTTTT. This codes for CAWSVWGRNNEKLFF.

This chain uses TRBV30 with TRBJ2-2, with TRBD1 as a possible D gene (5 bases). The V gene lost 0 bases and the J gene lost 4 bases, with 12 bases spanning the gap. This CDR3 comprises 15 residues. Germline V lookup: CDR1 GTSNPN, CDR2 SVGIG (reference sequence). CDR3 in amino acids: CAWSVLGPGTGELFF. The CDR3 DNA reads TGTGCCTGGAGTGTTTTGGGGCCGGGCACCGGGGAGCTGTTTTTT. The variable domain in full, with the rest retrieved from reference TRBV30 and TRBJ2-2, is SQTIHQWPATLVQPVGSPLSLECTVEGTSNPNLYWYRQAAGRGLQLLFYSVGIGQISSEVPQNLSASRPQDRQFILSSKKLLLSDSGFYLCAWSVLGPGTGELFFGEGSRLTVL.

The V call is TRBV4-1, the J call TRBJ1-2, with D perhaps TRBD1 (5 bases). The CDR3 runs to 17 residues. V dropped 4 bases and J dropped 4 bases, with 22 bases sitting between them. Germline V gives CDR1 MGHRA, CDR2 YSYEKL. CDR3 bases: TGCGCCAGCAGCCCCTCACCCAACCCGGGACCAGGCTATGGCTACACCTTC. Translating gives CASSPSPNPGPGYGYTF.

This rearrangement joins TRBV28 to TRBJ2-1; D not certain. V was shortened by 3 bases and J by 0 bases, with 9 bases between the two germline ends. Germline values: CDR1 MDHEN, CDR2 SYDVKM. The CDR3 covers 15 residues. The CDR3 DNA reads TGTGCCAGCAGTTTGGCGGAGAGCTCCTACAATGAGCAGTTCTTC. This codes for CASSLAESSYNEQFF. Combining the CDR3 with reference TRBV28 and TRBJ2-1 gives the whole variable domain DVKVTQSSRYLVKRTGEKVFLECVQDMDHENMFWYRQDPGLGLRLIYFSYDVKMKEKGDIPEGYSVSREKKERFSLILESASTNQTSMYLCASSLAESSYNEQFFGPGTRLTVL.

There are a few counts of this clone. The chain has TRBV28 and TRBJ1-2; perhaps TRBD1 as D (5 bases). Per germline, CDR1 MDHEN and CDR2 SYDVKM. The length of the CDR3 is 16 residues. The germline V and J ends were trimmed by 1 base and 0 bases, with 12 bases remaining between them. The CDR3 coding sequence is TGTGCCAGCAGTTTATTCGGGACTCAGGCTAACTATGGCTACACCTTC. Its translation: CASSLFGTQANYGYTF.

The chain carries TRBV7-6 and TRBJ1-5; D uncertain. This CDR3 is built from 12 residues. V gave up 5 bases and J gave up 4 bases, with 6 bases separating them. CDR1 is SGHVS, CDR2 FNYEAQ, per germline. CDR3 bases: TGTGCCAGCAGCCATCCAAATCAGCCCCAGCATTTT. Translating gives CASSHPNQPQHF.

The chain uses TRBV9 and TRBJ1-2, with a weak D call TRBD1 (6 bases). Between the trimmed V and J ends, which lost 4 bases and 8 bases, there was a span of 15 bases. Looked up from germline, CDR1 is SGDLS and CDR2 is YYNGEE. CDR3 length: 13 amino acids. CDR3 sequence reads: CASSTKGTTGYTF. The DNA of the CDR3 is TGTGCCAGCAGCACCAAAGGGACAACCGGCTACACCTTC.

This chain joins TRBV29-1 and TRBJ2-5; weak D call: TRBD1 (6 bases). V dropped 6 bases and J dropped 2 bases, with 16 bases sitting between them. The CDR3 covers 14 residues. CDR1 and CDR2 (germline): SQVTM, ANQGSEA. The CDR3 sequence is CSVAPRQVQETQYF. CDR3 bases: TGCAGCGTAGCTCCGAGACAGGTTCAAGAGACCCAGTACTTC.

This clone has a handful of counts. The gene calls are TRBV7-9 and TRBJ1-2, with D uncertain. Germline CDR1 SEHNR, CDR2 FQNEAQ (reference sequence). The CDR3 runs 13 residues. The V and J ends lost 1 base and 3 bases respectively, with 6 bases between them. CDR3 protein: CASSLGTDYGYTF. The CDR3 nucleotides read TGTGCCAGCAGCTTAGGGACGGACTATGGCTACACCTTC.

The rearrangement uses TRBV19 and TRBJ2-6; D remains unclear. The CDR3 runs 15 residues. Trimming pared 9 bases from V and 0 bases from J, leaving 12 bases between. Germline V gives CDR1 LNHDA, CDR2 SQIVND (reference sequence). In nucleotides, the CDR3 is TGTGCCAGCATGGGCCCGAGCTCTGGGGCCAACGTCCTGACTTTC. It yields the protein CASMGPSSGANVLTF.

The chain is built from TRBV2 and TRBJ2-7, with D perhaps TRBD1 (6 bases). V was clipped by 8 bases and J by 0 bases, with 14 bases between them. Germline V gene data show CDR1 as SNHLY and CDR2 as FYNNEI. This CDR3 comprises 14 residues. CDR3 amino acids: CASDSDRSSYEQYF. The CDR3 DNA is TGTGCCAGCGACTCTGACAGGAGCTCCTACGAGCAGTACTTC.

CDR3 DNA sequence: TGCGCCAGCAGCCAGAGCGGGGGGGAGAGCACAGATACGCAGTATTTT. Residues: CASSQSGGESTDTQYF. V gene TRBV4-3 combines with J gene TRBJ2-3; 10 nucleotides agree with TRBD2. The J segment lost 0 bases and the V segment lost 3 bases, leaving 3 bases of the junction unmatched. Germline V gives CDR1 LGHNA, CDR2 YSLEER. The CDR3 contains 16 residues.

This sequence joins TRBV27 and TRBJ2-2; 7 bases line up with TRBD1. This CDR3 is built from 14 residues. J was trimmed by 9 bases and V by 8 bases; bases with no gene match: 12. Germline V lookup: CDR1 MNHEY, CDR2 SMNVEV (reference sequence). CDR3 DNA: TGTGCCAGCGGGTCCCGGGACAGTTACCGGGAGCTGTTTTTT. Translating gives CASGSRDSYRELFF.

V usage is TRBV11-2 and J usage is TRBJ2-2, with 8 bases that match TRBD2. The germline V gene has CDR1 SGHAT and CDR2 FQNNGV. This CDR3 has 14 residues. J lost 5 bases, V lost 5 bases, and 4 bases had no gene match. CDR3 nucleotide sequence: TGTGCCAGCAGCGGGGGACTAGTGACCGGGGAGCTGTTTTTT. The encoded protein is CASSGGLVTGELFF.

The gene calls are TRBV6-5 and TRBJ2-1; D is perhaps TRBD2 (6 bases). The germline gives CDR1 MNHEY, CDR2 SVGAGI. V was trimmed by 8 bases and J by 5 bases, leaving 16 bases between them. This CDR3 contains 14 residues. The CDR3 reads CASESLRGHNEQFF. DNA for the CDR3: TGTGCCAGCGAGTCCTTGCGGGGACACAATGAGCAGTTCTTC.

CDR3 DNA: TGTGCCAGCAGTTACGGGGTCCTTTACGAGCAGTACTTC. Amino acid sequence: CASSYGVLYEQYF. This chain connects TRBV14 to TRBJ2-7; tentatively, D is TRBD2 (5 bases). Between the trimmed V and J ends, which lost 6 bases and 4 bases, there was a span of 13 bases. CDR3 length equals 13 residues. Germline values: CDR1 SGHDN, CDR2 FVKESK.